This TCR beta chain was captured by sequencing in a study of CD8+CD57+ T cells in acquired aplastic anemia. The overall study: Sorted CD4+ and CD8+ cells gave an average of 3.2 ug of DNA. The study's findings and limits: Between the patient and control groups, CD8+ Simpson's diversity did not differ significantly.

Germline lookup yields CDR1 SGHTA and CDR2 FQGTGA. V shed 5 bases and J shed 4 bases, with 14 bases lying between them. The CDR3 extends over 14 amino acids. Turning to this clonotype: What it recognizes is unknown. A much larger clone differs by one base, so this may be a read error.

The patients chosen for sequencing had shown expansion of CD8+CD57+ cells (detected by flow cytometry). Every patient was diagnosed with severe acquired aplastic anemia. The TCR beta profiling, which covered VDJ combination and CDR3 sequence, was carried out using genomic DNA as the template. TCRdb re-derived calls from the reads in MiXCR, one entry per CDR3 protein. The data contain approximately 220,000 distinct CDR3 sequences, approximately 45% of them singletons. The rearrangement links TRBV7-3 to TRBJ1-1; D gene unclear. What was sequenced was sorted CD4+, CD8+, or CD8+CD57+ T cells (not recorded which) from PBMCs. This sequence originates from a human donor with aplastic anemia. CDR3 loop: CASSLLGPSTEAFF. In nucleotides, the CDR3 is TGTGCCAGCAGCCTCCTAGGGCCGAGCACTGAAGCTTTCTTT.